The present T cell receptor beta chain was sequenced within a study of T cell changes during pregnancy in multiple sclerosis (dated by TCRdb to the late 2010s). The study in broad terms: Changes in the T cell repertoire over the course of pregnancy were examined in this study in women with multiple sclerosis.

The library was obtained by the immunoSEQ multiplex PCR assay. TCRdb took this table from immuneACCESS and kept in-frame rearrangements with V and J called. Such tables lack part of the clones; where checked against another copy, unresolved V genes explain under half of the gap, and the rest is unexplained. This sample lists around 100,000 clones; roughly 92% were detected once. Together, the top ten hold 3.5% of the sample. About this clone: Its antigen target is currently unknown. Qualities for individual bases were not recorded, and no much larger clone is one base off.

The receptor was isolated from a female donor with multiple sclerosis, enrolled in a pregnancy study. The sequences come from peripheral blood, collected after pregnancy.

The CDR3 in this case is CSVGTGGTGELFF. The sequenced DNA: TGCAGCGTTGGGACAGGGGGCACCGGGGAGCTGTTTTTT. The chain links TRBV29-1 with TRBJ2-2, with 10 bases matching TRBD1. Via the germline V gene, CDR1 is SQVTM and CDR2 ANQGSEA. V ends up 4 bases short and J 4 bases short, with an unmatched junction base count of 0. The CDR3 holds 13 amino acids from the cysteine to the phenylalanine. The DNA shown is the 39-base CDR3, in frame from base 1.